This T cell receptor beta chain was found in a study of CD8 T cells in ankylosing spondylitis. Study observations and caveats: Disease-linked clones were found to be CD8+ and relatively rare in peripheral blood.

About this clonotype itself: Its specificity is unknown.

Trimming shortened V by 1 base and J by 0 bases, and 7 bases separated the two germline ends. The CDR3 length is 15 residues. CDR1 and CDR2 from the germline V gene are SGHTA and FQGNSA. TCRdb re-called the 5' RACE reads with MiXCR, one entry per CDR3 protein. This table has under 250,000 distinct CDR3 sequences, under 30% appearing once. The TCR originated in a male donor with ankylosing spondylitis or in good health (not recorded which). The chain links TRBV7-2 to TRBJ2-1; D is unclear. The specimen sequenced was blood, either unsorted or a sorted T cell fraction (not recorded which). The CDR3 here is CASSLDHSSYNEQFF. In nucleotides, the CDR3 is TGTGCCAGCAGCTTAGATCACTCCTCCTACAATGAGCAGTTCTTC.